This entry concerns a single T cell receptor beta chain. As yet, its antigen is unknown. This entry comes from a study of T cell responses to AZD1222 COVID-19 vaccine. Across the study: Doses given second, at about 4 or about 12 weeks, were pooled. Study-level findings and limits: The repertoires were collected only after the peak T cell response.

The CDR3 spans 13 residues. V lost 6 bases and J 4 bases, leaving 10 bases between the germline ends. Germline CDR1 and CDR2: SNHLY and FYNNEI. Libraries were prepared by immunoSEQ multiplex PCR; TCRdb keeps only in-frame clonotypes and omits some of them. Of approximately 110,000 clones in the sample, about 93% were seen once. The V call is TRBV2, the J call TRBJ1-5, with TRBD1 as a possible D gene (6 bases). The sample was peripheral blood, taken on day 0 of AZD1222 vaccination. The TCR comes from an adult in good health. The CDR3 bases are TGTGCCAGCAGAGGACAGCCTAATCAGCCCCAGCATTTT. Residues: CASRGQPNQPQHF.